This TCR beta chain appears in the sequencing data of a study of blood T cells in healthy people across ages. Through a sample-barcoded 5' primer and a J-beta primer mix, a second PCR was run for 7 to 11 cycles. One entry per CDR3 protein, called by TCRdb with MiXCR from the 5' RACE reads. This table holds some 860,000 distinct CDR3 sequences, just over 55% found once. The CDR3 is 16 residues long. CDR1 is SGDLS, CDR2 YYNGEE, per germline. Trimming took 1 base from V and 2 from J, leaving 15 bases between them. This chain joins TRBV9 and TRBJ2-5, with D perhaps matching TRBD2 (6 bases). The receptor comes from a middle-aged man in good health. Sequencing was performed on blood. The CDR3 coding sequence is TGTGCCAGCAGCGTAAGGAGGGTCGGGGGACAAGAGACCCAGTACTTC. Translation gives CASSVRRVGGQETQYF.